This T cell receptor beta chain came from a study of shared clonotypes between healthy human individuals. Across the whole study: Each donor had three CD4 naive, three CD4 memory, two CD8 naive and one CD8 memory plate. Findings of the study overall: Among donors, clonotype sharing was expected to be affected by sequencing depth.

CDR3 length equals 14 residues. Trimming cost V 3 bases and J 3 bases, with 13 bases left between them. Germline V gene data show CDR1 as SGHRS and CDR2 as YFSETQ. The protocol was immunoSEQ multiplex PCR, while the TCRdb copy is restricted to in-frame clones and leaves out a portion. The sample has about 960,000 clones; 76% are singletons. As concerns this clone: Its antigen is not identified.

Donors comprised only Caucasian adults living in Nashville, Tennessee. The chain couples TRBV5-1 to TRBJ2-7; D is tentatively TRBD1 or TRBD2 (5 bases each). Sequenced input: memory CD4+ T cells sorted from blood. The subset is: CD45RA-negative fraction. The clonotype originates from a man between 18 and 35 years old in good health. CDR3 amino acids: CASSSGTDGYEQYF. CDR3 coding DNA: TGCGCCAGCAGCTCGGGGACGGACGGCTACGAGCAGTACTTC.